The 6 T cell receptor beta chains below all came from one sample that was sequenced in a study of blood T cell repertoires in COVID-19. TCRdb's table, derived via immunoSEQ multiplex PCR, lists solely in-frame clones and lacks some. This table holds 200,000 to 250,000 clones, approximately 82% found once. The sample consisted of peripheral blood. The receptors were sampled from a woman older than 75 with acute or convalescent COVID-19.

Only one count was recorded for this clone. This sequence joins TRBV5-1 and TRBJ1-1; D gene uncertain. Germline values: CDR1 SGHRS, CDR2 YFSETQ. This CDR3 spans 14 amino acids. The V end lost 4 bases, the J end lost 2 bases, and 12 bases lay between the germline ends. CDR3 in DNA: TGCGCCAGCAGCCCTACCGAGGGAAACACTGAAGCTTTCTTT. This translates into CASSPTEGNTEAFF.

This sequence joins TRBV19 and TRBJ1-1, with D possibly TRBD1 on 6 matching bases. Germline V CDR1 and CDR2: LNHDA, SQIVND (reference sequence). The ends were cut back, 10 bases at V and 0 bases at J, with 18 bases in the middle. This CDR3 has 15 residues. CDR3 sequence (DNA): TGTGCCACTTCACAGGGAATTCTCATGAACACTGAAGCTTTCTTT. The encoded protein is CATSQGILMNTEAFF.

This clone occurred a few times. CDR3 residues: CASSHLLGVSYEQYF. CDR3 nucleotide sequence: TGCGCCAGCAGTCACCTCCTCGGAGTATCCTACGAGCAGTACTTC. The chain couples TRBV23-1 to TRBJ2-7; D ambiguous. TRBV23-1 counts as an open reading frame of uncertain function. The CDR3 has 15 amino acids. Trimming took 3 bases from V and 1 from J, leaving 13 bases between them.

The V call is TRBV4-2, the J call TRBJ1-4; D not resolved. With 0 bases removed from V and 6 bases from J, the gap between germline ends came to 14 bases. Germline V gene lookup returns CDR1 LGHNA and CDR2 YNFKEQ. This CDR3 is built from 16 residues. The CDR3: CASSQDDMGSYEKLFF. For the CDR3, the DNA is TGTGCCAGCAGCCAAGACGACATGGGCAGTTATGAAAAACTGTTTTTT.

J is TRBJ2-7 and V is TRBV7-3; 7 bases fit TRBD1. V was clipped by 2 bases and J by 5 bases; unmatched bases: 6. This CDR3 has 14 residues. Germline V gene lookup returns CDR1 SGHTA and CDR2 FQGTGA. The CDR3: CASSLLGQVHEQYF. The CDR3 DNA follows: TGTGCCAGCAGCTTATTAGGACAGGTCCACGAGCAGTACTTC.

This chain connects TRBV5-4 to TRBJ1-2; a weak D match, TRBD1 (6 bases). Germline loops: CDR1 SGHNT, CDR2 YYREEE (reference sequence). V was trimmed by 4 bases and J by 4 bases, leaving 11 bases between them. The CDR3 is made up of 13 amino acids. The CDR3 DNA is TGTGCCAGCAGCACCCGGGACATCTATGGCTACACCTTC. Protein sequence: CASSTRDIYGYTF.